Below, 2 T cell receptor beta chains from the same sample are listed, as sequenced in a study of shared clonotypes between healthy human individuals. The data were produced by immunoSEQ multiplex PCR, yet TCRdb's version contains in-frame clones alone and is incomplete. The table has some 2 million clones, about 94% seen once. The naive CD8 fraction comprised CD45RO-negative cells positively selected for CCR7 and excluded terminally differentiated effector memory CD45RA+ cells. Source material: naive CD8+ T cells sorted from blood. The receptors shown here come from a man aged 18 to 30 in good health.

The chain joins TRBV9 to TRBJ2-3; maybe TRBD2 (5 bases). CDR1 is SGDLS and CDR2 is YYNGEE in the germline V gene. CDR3 length equals 15 residues. The V gene lost 0 bases and the J gene lost 7 bases, with 15 bases spanning the gap. This CDR3 is CASSVETSPGYTQYF. CDR3 coding DNA: TGTGCCAGCAGCGTAGAAACCTCGCCGGGATATACGCAGTATTTT.

The V gene is TRBV5-1, the J gene TRBJ2-7, with D possibly being TRBD1 (5 bases). CDR1 and CDR2 (germline): SGHRS, YFSETQ. CDR3 size: 14 residues. Trimming shortened V by 1 base and J by 3 bases, and 11 bases separated the two germline ends. CDR3: CASSLLSGHYEQYF. For the CDR3, the DNA is TGCGCCAGCAGCTTGCTCTCCGGACACTACGAGCAGTACTTC.